The sequence of this T cell receptor (beta chain) was determined in a study of blood T cell repertoires in COVID-19. Turning to the study itself: Material from acute and convalescent COVID-19 was sourced from the United States, Italy and Spain. PBMCs, B-cell-depleted T cells, or T cells provided the cDNA or gDNA that made up the material.

This CDR3 contains 15 residues. The germline V gene encodes CDR1 SGDLS and CDR2 YYNGEE. Trimming at V came to 4 bases and at J to 1 base, leaving 2 bases not matched to a gene. The repertoire was sequenced with immunoSEQ multiplex PCR; TCRdb's copy has only in-frame clones and lacks some. The sample records about 140,000 clones, about 83% being singletons. Sequenced sample: peripheral blood. This receptor was identified in a human donor in a cohort sampled during active COVID-19. V and J are TRBV9 and TRBJ2-3; TRBD2 matches at 11 bases. The CDR3 here is CASSPLAGGTDTQYF. CDR3 nucleotide sequence: TGTGCCAGCAGCCCACTAGCGGGAGGCACAGATACGCAGTATTTT. Supplemented by reference TRBV9 and TRBJ2-3, the full variable domain reads DSGVTQTPKHLITATGQRVTLRCSPRSGDLSVYWYQQSLDQGLQFLIQYYNGEERAKGNILERFSAQQFPDLHSELNLSSLELGDSALYFCASSPLAGGTDTQYFGPGTRLTVL.